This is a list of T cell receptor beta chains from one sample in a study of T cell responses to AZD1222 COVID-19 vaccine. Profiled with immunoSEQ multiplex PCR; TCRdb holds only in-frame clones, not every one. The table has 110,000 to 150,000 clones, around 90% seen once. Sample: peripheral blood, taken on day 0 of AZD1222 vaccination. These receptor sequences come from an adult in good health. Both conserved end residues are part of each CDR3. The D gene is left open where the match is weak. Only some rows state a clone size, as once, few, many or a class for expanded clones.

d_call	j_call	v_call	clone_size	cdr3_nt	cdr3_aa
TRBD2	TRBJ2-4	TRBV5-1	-	TGCGCCAGCAGCTTGGATTCTAGCGGGAGGGCGGGCAAAAACATTCAGTACTTC	CASSLDSSGRAGKNIQYF
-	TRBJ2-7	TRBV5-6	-	TGTGCCAGCAGCTTGATACAGACAGTCGAGCAGTACTTC	CASSLIQTVEQYF
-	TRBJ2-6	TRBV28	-	TGTGCCAGCAGTTCCCTAGGCTCTGGGGCCAACGTCCTGACTTTC	CASSSLGSGANVLTF
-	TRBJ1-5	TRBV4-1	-	TGCGCCAGCAGCCAATTCGAGGAATGGCCCCAGCATTTT	CASSQFEEWPQHF
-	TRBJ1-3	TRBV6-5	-	TGTGCCAGCAGTTATACGTCGTGGGGGGCAGGAAACACCATATATTTT	CASSYTSWGAGNTIYF
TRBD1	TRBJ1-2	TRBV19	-	TGTGCCAGTAGTGATCCTGGACAGGGGTATGGCTACACCTTC	CASSDPGQGYGYTF
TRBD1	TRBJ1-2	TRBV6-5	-	TGTGCCAGCAGTTATCAACAGGGGAACTATGGCTACACCTTC	CASSYQQGNYGYTF
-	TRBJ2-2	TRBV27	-	TGTGCCAGCAGTCGCGCGCTTTTTCCGAACACCGGGGAGCTGTTTTTT	CASSRALFPNTGELFF
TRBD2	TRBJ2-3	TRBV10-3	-	TGTGCCATCAGTGCACCCGGGAGGGCCAACGCAGATACGCAGTATTTT	CAISAPGRANADTQYF
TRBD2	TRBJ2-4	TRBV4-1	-	TGCGCCAGCAGCCAAGATGTCGGGGAGGGCAAAAACATTCAGTACTTC	CASSQDVGEGKNIQYF
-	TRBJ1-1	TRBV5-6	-	TGTGCCAGCAGCTTGGGGACTGAAGCTTTCTTT	CASSLGTEAFF
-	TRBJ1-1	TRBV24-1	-	TGTGCCACCAGCCGGGGATGGGACACTGAAGCTTTCTTT	CATSRGWDTEAFF
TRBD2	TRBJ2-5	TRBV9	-	TGTGCCAGCAGCGTAGGGGGAGGGGTGGAGACCCAGTACTTC	CASSVGGGVETQYF
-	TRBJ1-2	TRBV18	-	TGTGCCAGCTCACCAGGGGGCGGCTATGGCTACACCTTC	CASSPGGGYGYTF
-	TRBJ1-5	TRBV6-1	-	TGTGCCAGCAGCGAAAACCGGGTTGTAGGCAATCAGCCCCAGCATTTT	CASSENRVVGNQPQHF
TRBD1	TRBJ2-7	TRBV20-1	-	TGCAGTGCTAGTGGGACAGGGGGTTCCTACGAGCAGTACTTC	CSASGTGGSYEQYF
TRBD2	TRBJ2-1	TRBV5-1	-	TGCGCCAGCAGCTCCCTCGCGGGAGAAAACAATGAGCAGTTCTTC	CASSSLAGENNEQFF
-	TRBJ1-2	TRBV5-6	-	TGTGCCAGCAGCATAATGTCGGGGAATAACTATGGCTACACCTTC	CASSIMSGNNYGYTF
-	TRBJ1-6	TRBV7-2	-	TGTGCCAGCCGCTCTCGGACGGGGGGAAATTCACCCCTCCACTTT	CASRSRTGGNSPLHF
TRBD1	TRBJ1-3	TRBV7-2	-	TGTGCCAGCAGCTTATCAGGGGGAGGAAACACCATATATTTT	CASSLSGGGNTIYF
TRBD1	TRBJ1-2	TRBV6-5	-	TGTGCCAGCAGACCGGGACAGGGGTACTATGGCTACACCTTC	CASRPGQGYYGYTF
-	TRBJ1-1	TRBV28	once	TGTGCCAGCAGCATCGGCAGTAACACTGAAGCTTTCTTT	CASSIGSNTEAFF
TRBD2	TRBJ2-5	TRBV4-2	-	TGTGCCAGCAGCCAGGAGGGAGCGGGAGATAGGAGGGAGACCCAGTACTTC	CASSQEGAGDRRETQYF
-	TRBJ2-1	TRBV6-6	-	TGTGCCAGCGGGGGCGTAGATGGCAATGAGCAGTTCTTC	CASGGVDGNEQFF
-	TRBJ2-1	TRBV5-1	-	TGCGCCAACGAAAGCCTGATAGCGGTCTCCTACAATGAGCAGTTCTTC	CANESLIAVSYNEQFF